This T cell receptor beta chain was sequenced in a study of T cell responses to AZD1222 COVID-19 vaccine. Notes on the study in general: Distributed over spike, vaccine-associated CD4 TCRs predominated at 160-218 and 743-854. After the peak T cell response, and only then, were repertoires sampled.

Clones were sequenced by immunoSEQ multiplex PCR, and TCRdb holds only the in-frame ones, with some missing. The sample lists some 66,000 clones, roughly nine tenths occurring once. Concerning this clone itself: The antigen remains unidentified.

The CDR3 totals 15 residues. Losses at the gene ends were 9 bases for V and 5 bases for J; bases not matched to a gene: 9. Germline CDR1 and CDR2: ENHRY and SYGVKD. V gene TRBV10-3 combines with J gene TRBJ2-1; 11 nucleotides match TRBD1. The specimen comprised peripheral blood, sampled 28 days after the second AZD1222 dose. This receptor was obtained from an adult who received the AZD1222 COVID-19 vaccine. The CDR3 region has the DNA TGTGCCATAAGGGGGGACAGGGGGTCCCACAATGAGCAGTTCTTC. It yields the protein CAIRGDRGSHNEQFF.